Reported below is one T cell receptor beta chain. Per the original data handling: Researchers report that nucleated cell counts were estimated from reference gene primer amplification. Assay used: immunoSEQ multiplex PCR; TCRdb lists only in-frame clones, some missing. From that table come the V and J calls and clone size; the DNA was used to work out D and trimming. The table lists 200,000 or so clones, 75% to 90% of them singletons. This sample was taken from a study of blood T cell repertoires in COVID-19. Overall study context: PBMCs, B-cell-depleted T cells, or T cells provided the cDNA or gDNA that made up the material.

From germline, CDR1 is ENHRY and CDR2 SYGVKD. J gave up 4 bases and V 10 bases, and 5 bases lay outside the gene matches. The CDR3 spans 13 residues. This chain connects TRBV10-3 to TRBJ1-4; the match to TRBD1 covers 8 bases. The TCR comes from a woman aged 18-29 years in a cohort exposed to, infected with or recovered from COVID-19 (not recorded which). The sample was PBMCs or T cells enriched from blood (not recorded which). The CDR3 sequence is CATTGGNNEKLFF. The DNA for the CDR3 is TGTGCCACAACAGGGGGGAATAATGAAAAACTGTTTTTT.